This TCR beta chain derives from a study of T cell responses to AZD1222 COVID-19 vaccine. Study-wide points: The study reported that nearly half of spike-specific TCRs target unmutated variant regions. CD4 TCRs associated with vaccination spanned spike, dominating at 160-218 and 743-854. Only after the peak T cell response were repertoires sampled. Two AZD1222 doses significantly raised spike-specific TCR breadth and depth over controls.

Concerning this clone: Its specificity is not known.

Germline V lookup: CDR1 LGHDT, CDR2 YNNKEL (reference sequence). The CDR3 is 17 amino acids. Unmatched junction bases numbered 7, after V lost 1 base and J lost 1 base. Sequencing used immunoSEQ multiplex PCR; TCRdb keeps in-frame clones, though not all of them. Of 45,000 to 60,000 clones listed, 80% to 90% are singletons. Sample: peripheral blood, taken on day 0 of AZD1222 vaccination. The origin of this receptor is an adult in good health. This chain joins TRBV3-1 (or the pseudogene TRBV3-2) and TRBJ2-3, with TRBD2 matching 8 bases. The CDR3 DNA sequence: TGTGCCAGCAGCCAAGGGGCGCCAGCGGGAGGCACAGATACGCAGTATTTT. This sequence encodes CASSQGAPAGGTDTQYF.